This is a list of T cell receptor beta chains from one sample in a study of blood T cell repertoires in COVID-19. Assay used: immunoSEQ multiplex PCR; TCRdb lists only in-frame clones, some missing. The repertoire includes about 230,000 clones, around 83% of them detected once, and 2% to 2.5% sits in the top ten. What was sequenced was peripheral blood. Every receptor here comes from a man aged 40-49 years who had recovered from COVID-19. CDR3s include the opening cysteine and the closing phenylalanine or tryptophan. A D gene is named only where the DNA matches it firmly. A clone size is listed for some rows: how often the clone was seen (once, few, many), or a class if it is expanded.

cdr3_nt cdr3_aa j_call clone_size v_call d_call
TGCAGCGTGGGCCGGGACAGGGCCTATGGCTACACCTTC CSVGRDRAYGYTF TRBJ1-2 few TRBV29-1 TRBD1
TGTGCCAGCAGTTACGGACAGGGATATGAAAAACTGTTTTTT CASSYGQGYEKLFF TRBJ1-4 once TRBV6-5 TRBD1
TGTGCCAGCAGGTTGACAGGAACCTACGAGCAGTACTTC CASRLTGTYEQYF TRBJ2-7 - TRBV27 -
TGTGCCAGTAGTCCGCGGGAGAGCCCCTATGGCTACACCTTC CASSPRESPYGYTF TRBJ1-2 - TRBV19 -
TGTGCCAGCTCCCCAGGTCCGAGCCCATATGGCTACACCTTC CASSPGPSPYGYTF TRBJ1-2 - TRBV6-5 -
TGTGCCAGCAGCCCTACAGGGAGCACTGAAGCTTTCTTT CASSPTGSTEAFF TRBJ1-1 - TRBV11-2 -
TGTGCCAGCAGTGAGAGTCAAAATCAGCCCCAGCATTTT CASSESQNQPQHF TRBJ1-5 - TRBV6-1 -
TGTGCCAGTAGTCCGGGACTAGCGGGGGGCTGGGATACGCAGTATTTT CASSPGLAGGWDTQYF TRBJ2-3 - TRBV19 TRBD2
TGTGCCAGCAGCTTTGGGCTCGAAGAGCAGTACTTC CASSFGLEEQYF TRBJ2-7 - TRBV5-4 -
TGTGCCTGGGGGAGGGCTCAGGGGAGCAATCAGCCCCAGCATTTT CAWGRAQGSNQPQHF TRBJ1-5 - TRBV30 -
TGCAGTGCTAGTCTAGCGGGGGGCGGCGATACGCAGTATTTT CSASLAGGGDTQYF TRBJ2-3 - TRBV20-1 TRBD2
TGTGCCAGCAGCCAAGTCTGGACAGGGGATTCGGAAAGTACTGAAGCTTTCTTT CASSQVWTGDSESTEAFF TRBJ1-1 - TRBV3-1/TRBV3-2 TRBD1
TGTGCTAGTGGGTTGAGGGAGGCCGGCGAAAAACTGTTTTTT CASGLREAGEKLFF TRBJ1-4 - TRBV12-5 -
TGTGCCAGCAGCCAAGATCGAACCAGGGGTGATTACACCGGGGAGCTGTTTTTT CASSQDRTRGDYTGELFF TRBJ2-2 - TRBV3-1/TRBV3-2 -
TGTGCCAGCAGCTTTGGGAGGAACACCATATATTTT CASSFGRNTIYF TRBJ1-3 - TRBV5-8 -
TGCGCCAGCAGCCCCGAACTAGCGGGAGGGCCAGATACGCAGTATTTT CASSPELAGGPDTQYF TRBJ2-3 - TRBV4-1 TRBD2
TGCGCCAGCAGCTTGGTTGGGACATCCGGCTACGAGCAGTACTTC CASSLVGTSGYEQYF TRBJ2-7 few TRBV5-1 -
TGTGCCACCAGGAGGGACAGCCTCGGGGCCAACGTCCTGACTTTC CATRRDSLGANVLTF TRBJ2-6 - TRBV15 TRBD1
TGCGCCAGCAGCCAGACAGGGGGACCCTACGAGCAGTACTTC CASSQTGGPYEQYF TRBJ2-7 - TRBV4-1 TRBD1
TGTGCCAGCAGCGTAGGGAGTTTCATCTATGGCTACACCTTC CASSVGSFIYGYTF TRBJ1-2 - TRBV9 -
TGTGCCAGCAGCTTAGGGCAGGGTCAGCCCCAGCATTTT CASSLGQGQPQHF TRBJ1-5 - TRBV7-2 -
TGTGCCAGCAGCCCCGGGGGGGGGTCCCAGTACTTC CASSPGGGSQYF TRBJ2-5 - TRBV7-2 TRBD2
TGTGCCAGCAGTTCCCTCGGAAGGGGCCTAGCCAAAAACATTCAGTACTTC CASSSLGRGLAKNIQYF TRBJ2-4 - TRBV27 -
TGTGCCATAAAGGCTAGCGGGACGTCCTACGAGCAGTACTTC CAIKASGTSYEQYF TRBJ2-7 - TRBV10-3 TRBD2
TGTGCCAGCAGTACGACTAGCGGGAGGGCCGGGACGAACACCGGGGAGCTGTTTTTT CASSTTSGRAGTNTGELFF TRBJ2-2 - TRBV2 TRBD2
TGTGTTTTAAGCCCATTTTGCAATCAGCCCCAGCATTTT CVLSPFCNQPQHF TRBJ1-5 - TRBV7-2 -
TGTGCCAGTAGTATGGGGGGAAGGGGAGTAAACAATCAGCCCCAGCATTTT CASSMGGRGVNNQPQHF TRBJ1-5 - TRBV19 -
TGTGCCAGCAGGGACAGGGGGCGAACTGAAGCTTTCTTT CASRDRGRTEAFF TRBJ1-1 - TRBV6-5 TRBD1
TGTGCCAGCAGCTTGGGACTGGGAGACTTCTACTACGAGCAGTACTTC CASSLGLGDFYYEQYF TRBJ2-7 few TRBV5-5 -
TGTGCCACTAACCGGGACAGGAGCTCCTACGAGCAGTACTTC CATNRDRSSYEQYF TRBJ2-7 - TRBV2 TRBD1
TGTGCCAGCGGGCAGGGGATCAGGATAGATACGCAGTATTTT CASGQGIRIDTQYF TRBJ2-3 - TRBV7-2 -